Listed below are T cell receptor beta chains from one sample, sequenced in a study of blood T cell repertoires in COVID-19. Repertoires were generated with immunoSEQ multiplex PCR, while TCRdb's copy carries only in-frame clones and drops some. The table shows about 73,000 clones, with 84% occurring only once. Sequencing used peripheral blood. Receptors were obtained from a human donor in a cohort sampled during active COVID-19. Each CDR3 is given with its conserved first and last residue. The D gene is left open where the match is weak. Some rows have no size entry. The others give once, few or many, or a class for an expanded clone.

abundance | j_gene | v_gene | d_gene | CDR3nt | CDR3aa
NA | TRBJ1-1 | TRBV4-1 | NA | TGCGCCAGCAGCCAAACTGCAGGGGTTTTGAACACTGAAGCTTTCTTT | CASSQTAGVLNTEAFF
NA | TRBJ1-6 | TRBV5-5 | TRBD1 | TGTGCCAGCAGCTTGACAGGGGGCGGAGGGGTCTATTCACCCCTCCACTTT | CASSLTGGGGVYSPLHF
NA | TRBJ1-3 | TRBV6-5 | NA | TGTGCCAGCACCGGGCCGGGAGACGGAAACACCATATATTTT | CASTGPGDGNTIYF
NA | TRBJ2-1 | TRBV29-1 | TRBD2 | TGCAGCGTTGACGTGGCGGGGGCCTACAATGAGCAGTTCTTC | CSVDVAGAYNEQFF
NA | TRBJ1-2 | TRBV19 | TRBD1 | TGTGCCAGTAGTACCGGGACAGGGGGTCATGGCTACACCTTC | CASSTGTGGHGYTF
NA | TRBJ2-2 | TRBV18 | TRBD2 | TGTGCCAGTGCGCCTAGCGGGTCTAACGGGGAGCTGTTTTTT | CASAPSGSNGELFF
once | TRBJ2-1 | TRBV9 | TRBD2 | TGTGCCAGCAGCGTAGGAAGCGGGGGGAAGGATGAGCAGTTCTTC | CASSVGSGGKDEQFF
NA | TRBJ1-2 | TRBV5-4 | NA | TGTGCCAGCAGCTTGGACCAGGGCTATGGCTACACCTTC | CASSLDQGYGYTF
NA | TRBJ2-2 | TRBV6-2/TRBV6-3 | NA | TGTGCCAGCAGTTATGCCCGAGCCGATCTTTCTCCTAGAGAGCTGTTTTTT | CASSYARADLSPRELFF
NA | TRBJ1-5 | TRBV4-3 | NA | TGCGCCAGCAGCCAAGACAGGGGTAACCAGCCCCAGCATTTT | CASSQDRGNQPQHF
NA | TRBJ1-6 | TRBV5-6 | TRBD1 | TGTGCCAGCAGCTCCGGGACAGGGCTTGCACCCCTCCACTTT | CASSSGTGLAPLHF
NA | TRBJ1-1 | TRBV11-2 | TRBD1 | TGTGCCAGCAGCTTAGCCCTCCTACAGGGGGCGGACACTGAAGCTTTCTTT | CASSLALLQGADTEAFF
NA | TRBJ2-7 | TRBV9 | NA | TGTGCCAGCAGCGTAGAAACAGGGTGGTCCTACGAGCAGTACTTC | CASSVETGWSYEQYF
NA | TRBJ2-7 | TRBV18 | TRBD2 | TGTGCCAGCTCATACCCGGGGGGCTACGAGCAGTACTTC | CASSYPGGYEQYF
once | TRBJ2-5 | TRBV4-2 | TRBD1 | TGTGCCAGCAGCCAAGAACTCAGGGGGCACCAAGAGACCCAGTACTTC | CASSQELRGHQETQYF
NA | TRBJ2-1 | TRBV13 | TRBD1 | TGTGCCAGCAGCGACCGAGGGCAGGGGGCTAATGAGCAGTTCTTC | CASSDRGQGANEQFF
NA | TRBJ2-5 | TRBV6-5 | TRBD1 | TGTGCCAGCAGCCGGACAGGGCAAGAGACCCAGTACTTC | CASSRTGQETQYF
NA | TRBJ2-1 | TRBV29-1 | NA | TGCAGCGTTGGAGGTTTGACTAGTGCCTTCAATGAGCAGTTCTTC | CSVGGLTSAFNEQFF
NA | TRBJ1-3 | TRBV3-1/TRBV3-2 | NA | TGTGCCAGCAGCCAAGGACACTCTGGAAACACCATATATTTT | CASSQGHSGNTIYF
NA | TRBJ2-7 | TRBV7-8 | NA | TGTGCCAGCAGCTTAGAGGTCGGCAGGGGCTCCTACGAGCAGTACTTC | CASSLEVGRGSYEQYF
NA | TRBJ2-7 | TRBV6-5 | TRBD1 | TGTGCCAGCAGTCTGTGGACAGGGGATTCCTACGAGCAGTACTTC | CASSLWTGDSYEQYF
few | TRBJ1-1 | TRBV2 | TRBD1 | TGTGCCAGCAGTGAAGGTGAGGGACAGGGGGCTGAAGCTTTCTTT | CASSEGEGQGAEAFF
NA | TRBJ2-6 | TRBV2 | NA | TGTGCCAGCACACCCAGGGCCAGCTCTGGGGCCAACGTCCTGACTTTC | CASTPRASSGANVLTF
NA | TRBJ2-1 | TRBV4-3 | TRBD1 | TGCGCCAGCAGCCTCACTCAACAGGGGGCTGGTTACAATGAGCAGTTCTTC | CASSLTQQGAGYNEQFF
NA | TRBJ1-2 | TRBV7-9 | TRBD1 | TGTGCCAGCAGCGGGACAGGGGCCAATAACTATGGCTACACCTTC | CASSGTGANNYGYTF
NA | TRBJ2-6 | TRBV10-3 | NA | TGTGCCACCCAGCCATCCTTGGGGGGCTCTGGGGCCAACGTCCTGACTTTC | CATQPSLGGSGANVLTF
NA | TRBJ2-6 | TRBV11-3 | TRBD1 | TGTGCCAGCAGCTTAGAGGACAGGGGGCCTGGGGCCAACGTCCTGACTTTC | CASSLEDRGPGANVLTF
NA | TRBJ2-2 | TRBV27 | TRBD2 | TGTGCCAGCAGTCCCCGGGGAGCGGGGGGGGCAGGCGGGGAGCTGTTTTTT | CASSPRGAGGAGGELFF
NA | TRBJ2-3 | TRBV3-1/TRBV3-2 | NA | TGTGCCAGCAGCCAAGATCAAGAGGTTGATACGCAGTATTTT | CASSQDQEVDTQYF
NA | TRBJ2-3 | TRBV7-3 | TRBD1 | TGTGCCAGCAGCCAAGGGGACAGTCACACAGATACGCAGTATTTT | CASSQGDSHTDTQYF
NA | TRBJ2-7 | TRBV9 | TRBD1 | TGTGCCAGCAGCGGGACAGGGGGGCACGACGAGCAGTACTTC | CASSGTGGHDEQYF
NA | TRBJ1-1 | TRBV18 | NA | TGTGCCAGCTCCCAATTGAGGGAGGTAACTGAAGCTTTCTTT | CASSQLREVTEAFF
many | TRBJ2-7 | TRBV5-1 | TRBD1 | TGCGCCAGCAGCGGGGCCGTAGGGACAGGGGGCTACGAGCAGTACTTC | CASSGAVGTGGYEQYF
NA | TRBJ1-2 | TRBV4-1 | NA | TGCGCCAGCAGCCAAGTAGGGGCTCAGAATGGCTACACCTTC | CASSQVGAQNGYTF
NA | TRBJ2-1 | TRBV2 | TRBD2 | TGTGCCAGCCTAGCCGGGACTATGCCCTTCTTC | CASLAGTMPFF
NA | TRBJ2-7 | TRBV3-1/TRBV3-2 | NA | TGTGCCAGCAGCGCTCAGTCTAGCCGAACTTTCGCCGAGCAGTACTTC | CASSAQSSRTFAEQYF
NA | TRBJ1-2 | TRBV9 | NA | TGTGCCAGCAGCGTAGGCAGGGCCCCCAACTATGGCTACACCTTC | CASSVGRAPNYGYTF
few | TRBJ2-1 | TRBV5-1 | TRBD2 | TGCGCCAGCAGCTTGTATAGCGGGGGAGCCGGAGTAAGGGGAAATGAGCAGTTCTTC | CASSLYSGGAGVRGNEQFF
NA | TRBJ1-2 | TRBV7-3 | NA | TGTGCCAGGAACTCCTCTGGTGGACGCGGGTACGGGTATGGCTACACCTTC | CARNSSGGRGYGYGYTF
NA | TRBJ2-5 | TRBV5-5 | TRBD1 | TGTGCCAGCAGCTACAGGGGAAAGGGGGAGACCCAGTACTTC | CASSYRGKGETQYF
NA | TRBJ2-7 | TRBV12-3/TRBV12-4 | NA | TGTGCCAGCAGCAGTTCCCTCGACGAGCAGTACTTC | CASSSSLDEQYF
NA | TRBJ2-7 | TRBV5-6 | NA | TGTGCCAGCAGCTTGGGGCTCTTCCTCGAGCAGTACTTC | CASSLGLFLEQYF
NA | TRBJ2-7 | TRBV7-9 | NA | TGTGCCAGCAGCCCCAGCGGGTTGGGTTCCTACGAGCAGTACTTC | CASSPSGLGSYEQYF
NA | TRBJ2-7 | TRBV27 | TRBD1 | TGTGCCAGCAGTCTCGGACAGGGGGCAGGCGAGCAGTACTTC | CASSLGQGAGEQYF
once | TRBJ1-2 | TRBV2 | NA | TGTGCCAGCAGTGAGGGGGGTGGCTATGGCTACACCTTC | CASSEGGGYGYTF
few | TRBJ1-4 | TRBV28 | TRBD1 | TGTGCCAGCAGTTTTGAAACAGGGGGAGGTGAAAAACTGTTTTTT | CASSFETGGGEKLFF
NA | TRBJ2-1 | TRBV10-3 | TRBD2 | TGTGCCATCAGTGAGGAGAAACCCGGGACTAGCGGGGGGGCAAGGCAGTTCTTC | CAISEEKPGTSGGARQFF
NA | TRBJ2-2 | TRBV7-9 | NA | TGTGCCAGCAGCTTCGGGCTGGACAGCGGGGAGCTGTTTTTT | CASSFGLDSGELFF
NA | TRBJ2-4 | TRBV19 | NA | TGTGCCAGTAGTAAGCTGGGGGCGGCCAAAAACATTCAGTACTTC | CASSKLGAAKNIQYF
once | TRBJ1-3 | TRBV3-1/TRBV3-2 | NA | TGTGCCAGCAGCCAAGAAGGGGTAGCCTCTGGAAACACCATATATTTT | CASSQEGVASGNTIYF
NA | TRBJ2-2 | TRBV19 | TRBD1 | TGTGCCAGTAGTCCCGGGACAGCCACCGGGGAGCTGTTTTTT | CASSPGTATGELFF
NA | TRBJ1-5 | TRBV19 | NA | TGTGCCAGTACCACGGGGATAGGTCAGCCCCAGCATTTT | CASTTGIGQPQHF
NA | TRBJ2-7 | TRBV2 | NA | TGTGCCAGCATCGCTTCCCAGACCTACGAGCAGTACTTC | CASIASQTYEQYF
NA | TRBJ1-1 | TRBV12-3/TRBV12-4 | NA | TGTGCCAGCAGTTTGAGGAGGGACACTGAAGCTTTCTTT | CASSLRRDTEAFF
NA | TRBJ1-2 | TRBV5-4 | TRBD1 | TGTGCCAGCAGCCTTCCTAGGACAGGGGCCTATGGCTACACCTTC | CASSLPRTGAYGYTF